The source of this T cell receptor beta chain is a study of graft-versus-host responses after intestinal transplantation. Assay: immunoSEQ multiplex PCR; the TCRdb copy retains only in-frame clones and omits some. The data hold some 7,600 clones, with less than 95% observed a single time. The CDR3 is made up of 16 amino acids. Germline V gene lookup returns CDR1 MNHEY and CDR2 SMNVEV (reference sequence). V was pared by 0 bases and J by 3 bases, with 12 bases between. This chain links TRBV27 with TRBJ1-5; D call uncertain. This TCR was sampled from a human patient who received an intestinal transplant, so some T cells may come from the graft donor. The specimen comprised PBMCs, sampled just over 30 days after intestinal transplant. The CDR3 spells CASSLSPPSINQPQHF. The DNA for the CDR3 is TGTGCCAGCAGTTTATCCCCCCCCTCGATCAATCAGCCCCAGCATTTT.